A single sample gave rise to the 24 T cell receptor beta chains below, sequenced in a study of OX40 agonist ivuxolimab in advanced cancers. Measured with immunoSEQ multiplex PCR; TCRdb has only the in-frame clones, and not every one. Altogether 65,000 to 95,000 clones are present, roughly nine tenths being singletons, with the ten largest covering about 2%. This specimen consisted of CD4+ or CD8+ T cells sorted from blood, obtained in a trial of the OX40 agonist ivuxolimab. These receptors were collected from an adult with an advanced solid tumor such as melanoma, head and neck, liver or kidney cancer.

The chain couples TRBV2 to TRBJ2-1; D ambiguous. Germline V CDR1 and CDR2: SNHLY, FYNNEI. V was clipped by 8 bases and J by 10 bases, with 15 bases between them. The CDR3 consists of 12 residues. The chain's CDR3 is CASRNGLGEQFF. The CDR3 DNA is TGTGCCAGCCGGAATGGGCTAGGCGAGCAGTTCTTC. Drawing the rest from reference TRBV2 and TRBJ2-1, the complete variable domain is EPEVTQTPSHQVTQMGQEVILRCVPISNHLYFYWYRQILGQKVEFLVSFYNNEISEKSEIFDDQFSVERPDGSNFTLKIRSTKLEDSAMYFCASRNGLGEQFFGPGTRLTVL.

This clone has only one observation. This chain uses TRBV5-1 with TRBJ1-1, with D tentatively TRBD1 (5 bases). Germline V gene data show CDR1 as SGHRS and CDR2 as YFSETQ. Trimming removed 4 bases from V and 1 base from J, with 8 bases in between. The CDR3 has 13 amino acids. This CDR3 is CASSITGNTEAFF. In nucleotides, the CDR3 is TGCGCCAGCAGCATAACAGGGAACACTGAAGCTTTCTTT.

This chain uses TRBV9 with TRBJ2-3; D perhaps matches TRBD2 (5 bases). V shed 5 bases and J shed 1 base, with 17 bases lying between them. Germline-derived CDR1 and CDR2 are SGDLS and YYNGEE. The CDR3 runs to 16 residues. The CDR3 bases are TGTGCCAGCAGAGACTTTATGGCGGGTCGCACAGATACGCAGTATTTT. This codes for CASRDFMAGRTDTQYF.

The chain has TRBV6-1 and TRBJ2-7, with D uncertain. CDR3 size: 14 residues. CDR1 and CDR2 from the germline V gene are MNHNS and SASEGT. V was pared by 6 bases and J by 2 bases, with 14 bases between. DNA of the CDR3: TGTGCCAGCAGACCCTCCCATTCCACCTACGAGCAGTACTTC. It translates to CASRPSHSTYEQYF.

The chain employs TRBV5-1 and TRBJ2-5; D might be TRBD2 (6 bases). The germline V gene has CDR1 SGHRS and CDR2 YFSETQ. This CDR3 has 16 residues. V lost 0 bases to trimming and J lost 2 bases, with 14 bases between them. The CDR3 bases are TGCGCCAGCAGCTTGGTGGCGGGGCCATATCAAGAGACCCAGTACTTC. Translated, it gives CASSLVAGPYQETQYF.

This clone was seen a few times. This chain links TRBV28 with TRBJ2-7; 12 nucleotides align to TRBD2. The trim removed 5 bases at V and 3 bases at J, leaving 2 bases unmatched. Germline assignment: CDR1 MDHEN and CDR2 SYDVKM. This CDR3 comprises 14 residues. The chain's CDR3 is CASSGLAGIYEQYF. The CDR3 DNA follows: TGTGCCAGCAGTGGACTAGCGGGAATCTACGAGCAGTACTTC.

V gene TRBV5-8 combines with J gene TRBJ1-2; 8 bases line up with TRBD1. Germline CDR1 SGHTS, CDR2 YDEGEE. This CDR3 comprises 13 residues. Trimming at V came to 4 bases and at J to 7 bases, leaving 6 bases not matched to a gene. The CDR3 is CASSHDRGGGYTF. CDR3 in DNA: TGTGCCAGCAGCCACGACAGGGGCGGTGGCTACACCTTC.

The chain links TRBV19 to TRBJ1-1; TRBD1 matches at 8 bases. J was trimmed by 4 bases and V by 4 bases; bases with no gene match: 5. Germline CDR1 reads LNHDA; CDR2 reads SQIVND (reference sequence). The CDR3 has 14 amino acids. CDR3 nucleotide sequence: TGTGCCAGTAGTACCCAGGGGGCTGCCACTGAAGCTTTCTTT. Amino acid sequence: CASSTQGAATEAFF.

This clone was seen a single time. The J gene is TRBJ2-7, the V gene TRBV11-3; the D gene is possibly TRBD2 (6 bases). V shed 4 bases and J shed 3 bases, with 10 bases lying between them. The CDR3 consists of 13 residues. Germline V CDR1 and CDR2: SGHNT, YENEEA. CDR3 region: CASSSAGNYEQYF. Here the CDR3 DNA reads TGTGCCAGCAGCTCGGCGGGGAACTACGAGCAGTACTTC.

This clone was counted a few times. CDR3 nucleotides: TGTGCCAGCAGCCAAGAACCAGCACAAGAGACCCAGTACTTC. Protein sequence: CASSQEPAQETQYF. V and J are TRBV4-2 and TRBJ2-5; D not certain. Germline loops: CDR1 LGHNA, CDR2 YNFKEQ. The CDR3 length is 14 residues. The V and J ends lost 0 bases and 2 bases respectively, with 7 bases between them.

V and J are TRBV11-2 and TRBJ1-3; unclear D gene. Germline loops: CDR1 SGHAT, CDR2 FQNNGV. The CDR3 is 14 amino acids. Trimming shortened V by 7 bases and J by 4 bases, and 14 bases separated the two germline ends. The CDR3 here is CASMGREPGNTIYF. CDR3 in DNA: TGTGCCAGCATGGGGAGGGAACCGGGAAACACCATATATTTT. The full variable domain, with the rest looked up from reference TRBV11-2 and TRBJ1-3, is EAGVAQSPRYKIIEKRQSVAFWCNPISGHATLYWYQQILGQGPKLLIQFQNNGVVDDSQLPKDRFSAERLKGVDSTLKIQPAKLEDSAVYLCASMGREPGNTIYFGEGSWLTVV.

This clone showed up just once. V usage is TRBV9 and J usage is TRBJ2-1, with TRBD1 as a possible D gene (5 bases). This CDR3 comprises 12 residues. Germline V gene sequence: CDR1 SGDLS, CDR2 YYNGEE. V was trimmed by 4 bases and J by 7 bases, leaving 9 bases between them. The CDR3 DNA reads TGTGCCAGCAGCCAGGGTAGGAATGAGCAGTTCTTC. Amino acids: CASSQGRNEQFF.

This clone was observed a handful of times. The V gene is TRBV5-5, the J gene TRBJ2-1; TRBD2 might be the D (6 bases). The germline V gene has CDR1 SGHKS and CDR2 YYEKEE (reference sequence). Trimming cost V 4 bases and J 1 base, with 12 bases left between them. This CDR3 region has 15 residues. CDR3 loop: CASSMGLWSYNEQFF. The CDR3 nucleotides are TGTGCCAGCAGCATGGGACTGTGGTCCTACAATGAGCAGTTCTTC.

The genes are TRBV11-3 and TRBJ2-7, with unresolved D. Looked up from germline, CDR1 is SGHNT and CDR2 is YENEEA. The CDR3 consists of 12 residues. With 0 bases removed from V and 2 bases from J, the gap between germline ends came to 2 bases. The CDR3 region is CASSLDPYEQYF. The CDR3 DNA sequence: TGTGCCAGCAGCTTAGATCCCTACGAGCAGTACTTC.

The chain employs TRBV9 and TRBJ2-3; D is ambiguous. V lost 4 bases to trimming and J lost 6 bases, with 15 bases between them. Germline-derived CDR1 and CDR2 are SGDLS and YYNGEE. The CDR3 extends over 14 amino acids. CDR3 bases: TGTGCCAGCAGCCGTGGTGTAGGGCAGGATACGCAGTATTTT. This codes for CASSRGVGQDTQYF.

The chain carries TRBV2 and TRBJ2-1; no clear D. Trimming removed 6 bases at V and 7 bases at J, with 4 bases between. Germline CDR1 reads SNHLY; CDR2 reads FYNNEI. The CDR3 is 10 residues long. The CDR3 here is CASRENEQFF. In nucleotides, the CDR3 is TGTGCCAGCAGGGAGAATGAGCAGTTCTTC.

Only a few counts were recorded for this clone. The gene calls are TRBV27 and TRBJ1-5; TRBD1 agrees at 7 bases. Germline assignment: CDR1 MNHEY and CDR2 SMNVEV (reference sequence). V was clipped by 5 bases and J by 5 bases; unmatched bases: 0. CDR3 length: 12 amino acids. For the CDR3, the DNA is TGTGCCAGCAGTACAGGGGATCAGCCCCAGCATTTT. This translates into CASSTGDQPQHF.

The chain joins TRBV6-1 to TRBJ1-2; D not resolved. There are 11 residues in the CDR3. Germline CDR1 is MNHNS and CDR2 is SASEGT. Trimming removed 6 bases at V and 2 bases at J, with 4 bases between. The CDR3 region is CASRQNYGYTF. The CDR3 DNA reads TGTGCCAGCAGACAGAACTATGGCTACACCTTC.

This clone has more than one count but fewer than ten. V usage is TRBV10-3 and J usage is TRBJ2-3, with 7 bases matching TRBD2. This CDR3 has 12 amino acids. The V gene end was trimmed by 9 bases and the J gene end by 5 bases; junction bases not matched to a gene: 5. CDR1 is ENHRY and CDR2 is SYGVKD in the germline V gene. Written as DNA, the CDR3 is TGTGCCATGGGGACTAAAGAAGATACGCAGTATTTT. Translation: CAMGTKEDTQYF.

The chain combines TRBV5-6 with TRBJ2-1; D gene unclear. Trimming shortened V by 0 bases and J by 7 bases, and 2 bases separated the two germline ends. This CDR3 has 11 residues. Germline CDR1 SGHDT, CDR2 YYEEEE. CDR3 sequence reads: CASSLGNEQFF. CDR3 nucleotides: TGTGCCAGCAGCTTGGGGAATGAGCAGTTCTTC. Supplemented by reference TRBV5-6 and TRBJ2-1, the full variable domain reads DAGVTQSPTHLIKTRGQQVTLRCSPKSGHDTVSWYQQALGQGPQFIFQYYEEEERQRGNFPDRFSGHQFPNYSSELNVNALLLGDSALYLCASSLGNEQFFGPGTRLTVL.

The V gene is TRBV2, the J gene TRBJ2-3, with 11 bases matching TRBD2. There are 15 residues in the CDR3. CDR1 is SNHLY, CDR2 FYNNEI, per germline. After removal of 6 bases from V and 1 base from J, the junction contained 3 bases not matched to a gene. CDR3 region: CASRATSGGTDTQYF. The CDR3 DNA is TGTGCCAGCAGGGCGACTAGCGGGGGCACAGATACGCAGTATTTT.

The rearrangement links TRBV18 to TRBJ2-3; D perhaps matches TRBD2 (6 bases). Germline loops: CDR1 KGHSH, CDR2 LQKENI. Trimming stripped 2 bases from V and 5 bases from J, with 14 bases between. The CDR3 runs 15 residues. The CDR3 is CASSPVSGEGDTQYF. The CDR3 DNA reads TGTGCCAGCTCACCAGTTTCGGGAGAAGGAGATACGCAGTATTTT. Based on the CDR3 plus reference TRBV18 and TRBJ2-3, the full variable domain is NAGVMQNPRHLVRRRGQEARLRCSPMKGHSHVYWYRQLPEEGLKFMVYLQKENIIDESGMPKERFSAEFPKEGPSILRIQQVVRGDSAAYFCASSPVSGEGDTQYFGPGTRLTVL.

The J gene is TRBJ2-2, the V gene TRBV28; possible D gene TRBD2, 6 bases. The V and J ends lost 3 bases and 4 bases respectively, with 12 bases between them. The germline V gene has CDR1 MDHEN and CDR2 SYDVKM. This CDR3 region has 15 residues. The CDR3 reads CASSLTGLATGELFF. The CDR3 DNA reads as TGTGCCAGCAGTTTGACGGGACTCGCCACCGGGGAGCTGTTTTTT.

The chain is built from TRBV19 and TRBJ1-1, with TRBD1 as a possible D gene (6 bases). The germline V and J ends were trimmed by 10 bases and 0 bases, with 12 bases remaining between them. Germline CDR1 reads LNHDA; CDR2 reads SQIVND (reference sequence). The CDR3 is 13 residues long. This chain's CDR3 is CAIKDSMNTEAFF. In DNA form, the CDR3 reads TGTGCCATCAAGGACAGCATGAACACTGAAGCTTTCTTT.